Sequencing of this T cell receptor (beta chain) was carried out in a study of T cell clusters in autoimmune cytopenias. Study results and caveats: TRB repertoire shifts in secondary cytopenia and chronic lymphocytic leukemia mostly reflected lymphoma, not autoimmunity.

According to its frequency, this clonotype is medium-sized. The antigen is undetermined. TRB was amplified by touch-down multiplex PCR, primer pools A and B combined. No DNA is given; TCRdb re-called the multiplex PCR reads and lists each CDR3 protein once. The sample totals 2,500 to 4,000 distinct CDR3 sequences. Each sample's input was around 250 ng genomic DNA, about 38,000 genome equivalents. The V gene's germline CDR1 is SQVTM and CDR2 ANQGSEA. This CDR3 is 14 amino acids long. This sequence originates from a human donor with an autoimmune cytopenia or autoimmune hepatitis (not recorded which). The sample taken for sequencing was peripheral blood. The chain recombines TRBV29-1 with TRBJ2-5; TCRdb reports TRBD1, a call that lacks DNA to check it against. CDR3 sequence reads: CSADPAGRQETQYF.